Listed below are T cell receptor beta chains from one sample, sequenced in a study of T cells in Graves' hyperthyroidism and ophthalmopathy. Via MiXCR, TCRdb re-called the multiplex PCR reads, giving one row per CDR3 protein. This table has about 500,000 distinct CDR3 sequences, roughly 15% appearing once. The sample comprised blood. The origin of the receptors is a woman aged 30 to 39 with Graves' ophthalmopathy. CDR3s leave out the opening cysteine and the closing phenylalanine or tryptophan. Fields, in order: V gene, J gene, clone size, CDR3 length, D gene, CDR3 protein. D genes are given only for firm matches. Clone size is not always given. Where it is, it says once, few, many or a class for expanded clones.

TRBV5-1,TRBJ2-7,many,15,TRBD2,ASSFGTSGRIGYEQY
TRBV18,TRBJ2-1,many,11,.,ASSPPAANEQF
TRBV2,TRBJ1-6,many,13,.,ASRDRDRLLWPLH
TRBV28,TRBJ2-7,many,12,.,ASSLPLRAYEQY
TRBV12-3/TRBV12-4,TRBJ1-1,many,10,.,ASTSKGGIAF
TRBV6-1,TRBJ2-7,.,9,.,ASRTPTEQY
TRBV6-1,TRBJ2-7,many,10,.,ASKAALDEQY
TRBV29-1,TRBJ2-1,many,11,.,SVRVGGGHEQF
TRBV30,TRBJ2-1,few,14,.,AWSPGISGSYNEQF
TRBV30,TRBJ1-2,many,14,.,AKEGQVVDFNYGYT
TRBV19,TRBJ1-6,.,13,TRBD1,ASSTGQGAGSPLH
TRBV2,TRBJ2-1,many,12,TRBD2,ASIRGRARNEQF
TRBV28,TRBJ2-7,many,11,.,ASSRSLSYEQY
TRBV3-1,TRBJ2-7,many,12,.,ASSRRAESYEQY
TRBV12-5,TRBJ2-1,many,14,TRBD2,ASGLVTSGRYNEQF
TRBV29-1,TRBJ2-7,.,11,TRBD1,SVYGTGGGEQY
TRBV5-1,TRBJ2-7,many,12,.,ASSLAGVSYEQY
TRBV13,TRBJ2-3,many,10,.,ASSLTGNTQY
TRBV7-6,TRBJ2-2,.,15,TRBD1,ASSLMGGQGATGELF
TRBV6-5,TRBJ1-5,few,11,.,ASSSLRDQPQH
TRBV6-1,TRBJ2-5,once,14,.,ASSTPTEGLKETQY
TRBV3-1,TRBJ2-5,many,12,.,ASSQELVSETQY
TRBV24-1,TRBJ2-1,.,14,.,ATSDATAAGNNEQF
TRBV29-1,TRBJ2-1,few,11,.,SVYGGSYNEQF
TRBV14,TRBJ2-1,.,14,TRBD2,ASSLSGRGSYNEQF
TRBV11-2,TRBJ1-3,many,11,TRBD1,ASSPGGQGGKY
TRBV12-3/TRBV12-4,TRBJ2-1,many,14,.,ASSVPGRKNYNEQF
TRBV6-1,TRBJ2-6,few,13,.,ASSGPLDGANVLT
TRBV30,TRBJ2-7,.,13,TRBD1,AWTGAGTGVNEQY
TRBV5-4,TRBJ2-1,.,14,.,ASSLVPNLSYNEQF
TRBV18,TRBJ2-3,many,16,.,ASSPPRLGSASTDTQY
TRBV7-3,TRBJ2-2,.,14,TRBD2,ASSTGLAGVLGELF
TRBV20-1,TRBJ1-5,many,12,.,SASKLKYQSAQH
TRBV2,TRBJ2-3,.,13,TRBD2,ASSPRTSGIDTQY
TRBV5-1,TRBJ1-1,many,12,TRBD1,ASSLRQGNTEAF
TRBV20-1,TRBJ2-4,.,10,.,SARGSKNIQY
TRBV27,TRBJ1-2,.,13,TRBD1,ASRKSGQGPYGYT